Given below is one T cell receptor (beta chain) in context. Original methodology: Reference gene primers were amplified, and this amplification served to estimate nucleated cell counts. Generated by immunoSEQ multiplex PCR, the TCRdb table keeps only in-frame clones and is missing some. The V and J calls and clone size were taken over from that table, and D and trimming were inferred from the DNA. The sample yields approximately 280,000 clones, approximately 83% seen once. The sample comes from a study of blood T cell repertoires in COVID-19. The clonotype originates from a woman in her twenties or thirties who had recovered from COVID-19. The sequencing sample was made of peripheral blood.

CDR3 loop: CASREGLPGGYTF. CDR3 nucleotides: TGTGCCAGCAGGGAGGGACTGCCGGGCGGCTACACCTTC. The chain is built from TRBV6-5 and TRBJ1-2; D may be TRBD1 (5 bases). The germline V and J ends were trimmed by 6 bases and 8 bases, with 16 bases remaining between them. Germline CDR1 MNHEY, CDR2 SVGAGI. This CDR3 spans 13 amino acids.